This TCR beta chain was recorded in a study of blood T cells in healthy people across ages. Study-level findings and limits: Diversity estimates from one million T cells were considered underestimates.

With a J-beta primer mix and a sample-barcoded 5' primer, a second PCR ran roughly 7 to 11 cycles. From each sample, at least 3 million paired-end reads containing CDR3 were obtained. MiXCR, applied by TCRdb to the 5' RACE reads, yields one record per CDR3 protein. The table shows about 1.7 million distinct CDR3 sequences, with 28% occurring only once. With regard to this clonotype: Antigen specificity is unknown.

Germline lookup yields CDR1 DFQATT and CDR2 SNEGSKA (reference sequence). This CDR3 has 15 amino acids. V lost 5 bases and J lost 9; bases outside the gene matches: 13. Staff drew roughly 10 milliliters of peripheral blood from each donor. Isolated PBMCs totaled at least 7 million in each sample. The chain is built from TRBV20-1 and TRBJ1-6, with 7 bases lining up with TRBD1. The sequencing input was blood. The receptor was isolated from a woman aged 25 to 39 in good health. This chain's CDR3 is CSASRGTAGSSPLHF. The DNA for the CDR3 is TGCAGTGCTTCTAGGGGGACAGCGGGGAGTTCACCCCTCCACTTT.